This T cell receptor beta chain was observed in a study of T cells after yellow fever vaccination (dated by TCRdb to the late 2010s). In the study overall: Libraries from fractions with low cell numbers were prepared with the SMART-Seq v4 Ultra Low Input RNA kit. To follow T-cell clones before and after primary and booster YFV17D yellow fever vaccination, bulk TCR alpha and beta repertoires were sequenced over time. The cohort comprised two healthy male donors, one aged 18 to 30 and one aged 30 to 40 years. Blood was drawn at multiple timepoints before and after primary and secondary immunization, with bulk PBMC replicates and cell subsets isolated.

Relative to germline, V is missing 5 bases and J is missing 5 bases, with 6 bases of the junction outside any gene match. From the cysteine up to the phenylalanine, the CDR3 has a length of 14 residues. The sequence is cut down to CDR3 DNA, 42 bases in frame from base 1. Per the germline V gene (reference sequence), LNHNV is the CDR1 and YYDKDF is the CDR2. TCR cDNA was synthesized by 5'RACE template switching, through which a universal primer site and unique molecular identifiers were introduced. Priming of cDNA synthesis was performed from both the TCR alpha and TCR beta constant segments. Library amplification used two PCR steps, and the second PCR step added sample barcodes and sequencing adapters. Sequencing of libraries was done on Illumina HiSeq 2500 (2x100 bp) or NovaSeq (2x150 bp). Concerning the study's data processing: MIGEC was used to demultiplex reads and collapse the reads into UMI consensus sequences, and MiXCR was used for V(D)J alignment. Using edgeR on replicate PBMC samples, clonotypes were called vaccine-responding if FDR was below 0.01 and the log2 fold change was above 5 up to day 15. Each bulk clonotype received a CD4 or CD8 identity based on whether the sequenced CD4 or CD8 repertoire contained that clonotype at higher abundance. TCRdb trimmed the raw reads at Q25, called clones with MiXCR and kept productive beta chains. For every CDR3 protein sequence, its rows merge into one entry that carries the most common genes and DNA. V and J calls and clone size were set by TCRdb, not the authors. The sample table lists some 550,000 distinct CDR3 sequences, under 25% of them with a count of one. Over 11% of the sample is held by the ten biggest clonotypes.

Reading the label with the study, this specimen's treatment or condition is: live attenuated yellow fever vaccine strain. At every blood-draw timepoint, two biological replicates of bulk PBMCs were collected. PBMCs were isolated from peripheral blood using a standard Ficoll-Paque protocol. TriZol was used to extract RNA from bulk PBMCs, CD4 and CD8 fractions, and dextramer-positive and dextramer-negative fractions. This clonotype has more than one count but fewer than ten. This clone's antigen is unknown. No base qualities exist here, and no much larger clone lies one base off it. General findings and caveats noted by the study authors: Computational filtering was needed because FACS-sorted repertoires could contain abundant contaminating clonotypes from the bulk population. Only a couple of donors were included in the study, so the extent to which the findings can be generalized is limited. A small share of clonotypes was detected in both CD4 and CD8 compartments, with the overlap likely arising from convergent recombination. After the booster, most of the clones that had expanded following primary vaccination were detected again (approximately 95% of CD4 and roughly 88% of CD8), which suggests that memory was broadly maintained. Compared with the primary T-cell response, the secondary T-cell response was weaker but faster, peaking on day 5 rather than day 15.

The clonotype originates from a man aged 25 to 45 who received the YFV17D yellow fever vaccine. The rearranged segments are TRBV15 and TRBJ2-7; 10 bases in the junction line up with TRBD1. This material consisted of PBMCs, taken 15 days after the yellow fever booster vaccination. The DNA reads as follows: TGTGCCACCAGCCCCCAGACAGGGGGCGACGAGCAGTACTTC. It is translated as CATSPQTGGDEQYF.